The source of this T cell receptor (beta chain) is a study of cytomegalovirus exposure and HLA in healthy donors. Regarding the study as a whole: Some V segments (TRBV6-2 and TRBV6-3 among them) were excluded as indistinguishable. Within an earlier analysis, most TCR beta V segments proved productive either about 87% or about 30% of the time. Among immune exposure information, only CMV serostatus was available. A missense variant in DCLRE1C was later tied to TCR beta V- and J-gene trimming.

Use of 60 Vbeta and 13 Jbeta primers characterized the PCR. Clones were read by immunoSEQ multiplex PCR, and TCRdb kept only the in-frame ones, dropping some. The sample lists more than 110,000 clones, about two thirds seen once, with roughly 2% in the top ten. This clone was counted between two and nine times. The antigen remains undetermined. Other DNA sequences in this specimen translate into the identical CDR3. With V trimmed by 0 bases and J by 4 bases, 2 bases remained unmatched. Per the germline V gene, CDR1 is SGHTA and CDR2 is FQGTGA. The CDR3 sequence is 15 residues long. The chain joins TRBV7-3 to TRBJ2-1; 8 nucleotides agree with TRBD2. This TCR derives from a woman between 55 and 75 years old in good health and CMV-seropositive. The sample consisted of PBMCs. The CDR3 coding sequence is TGTGCCAGCAGCTTAACACTAGCGGAGTACAATGAGCAGTTCTTC. This translates into CASSLTLAEYNEQFF. Supplemented by reference TRBV7-3 and TRBJ2-1, the full variable domain reads GAGVSQTPSNKVTEKGKYVELRCDPISGHTALYWYRQSLGQGPEFLIYFQGTGAADDSGLPNDRFFAVRPEGSVSTLKIQRTERGDSAVYLCASSLTLAEYNEQFFGPGTRLTVL.